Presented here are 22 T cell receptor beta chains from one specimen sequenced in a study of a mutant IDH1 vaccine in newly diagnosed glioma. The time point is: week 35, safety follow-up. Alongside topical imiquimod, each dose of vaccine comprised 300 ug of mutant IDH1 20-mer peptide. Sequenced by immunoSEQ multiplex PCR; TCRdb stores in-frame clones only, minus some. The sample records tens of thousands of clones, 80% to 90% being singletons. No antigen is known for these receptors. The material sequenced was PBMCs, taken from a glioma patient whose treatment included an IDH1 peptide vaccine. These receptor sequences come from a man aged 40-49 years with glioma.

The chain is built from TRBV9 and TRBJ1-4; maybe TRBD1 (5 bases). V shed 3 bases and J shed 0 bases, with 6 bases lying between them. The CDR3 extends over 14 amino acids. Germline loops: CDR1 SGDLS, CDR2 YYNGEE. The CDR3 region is CASSAGATNEKLFF. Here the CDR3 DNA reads TGTGCCAGCAGCGCGGGGGCAACTAATGAAAAACTGTTTTTT. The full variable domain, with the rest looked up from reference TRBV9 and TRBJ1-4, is DSGVTQTPKHLITATGQRVTLRCSPRSGDLSVYWYQQSLDQGLQFLIQYYNGEERAKGNILERFSAQQFPDLHSELNLSSLELGDSALYFCASSAGATNEKLFFGSGTQLSVL.

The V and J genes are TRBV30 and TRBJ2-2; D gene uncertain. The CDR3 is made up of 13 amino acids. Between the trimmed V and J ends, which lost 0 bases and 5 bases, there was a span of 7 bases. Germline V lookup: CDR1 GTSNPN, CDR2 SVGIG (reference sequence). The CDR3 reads CAWSVAWTGELFF. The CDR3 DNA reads TGTGCCTGGAGTGTAGCTTGGACCGGGGAGCTGTTTTTT.

The CDR3 here is CASSQASSGRGETQYF. CDR3 coding DNA: TGTGCCAGCAGCCAAGCGTCTAGCGGGAGAGGGGAGACCCAGTACTTC. The chain is built from TRBV14 and TRBJ2-5; 10 bases are a match to TRBD2. This CDR3 has 16 amino acids. The ends lost 1 base at V and 5 bases at J; junction bases unmatched: 7. From germline, CDR1 is SGHDN and CDR2 FVKESK.

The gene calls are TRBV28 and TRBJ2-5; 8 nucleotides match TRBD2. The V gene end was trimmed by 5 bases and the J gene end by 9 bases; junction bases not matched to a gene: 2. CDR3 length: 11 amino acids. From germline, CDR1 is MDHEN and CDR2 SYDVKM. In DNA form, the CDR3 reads TGTGCCAGCAGTGCGCGGGGGGCCCAGTACTTC. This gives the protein CASSARGAQYF.

CDR3 in amino acids: CASSDGQAGGYGYTF. Here the CDR3 DNA reads TGTGCCAGTAGTGATGGACAGGCCGGAGGATATGGCTACACCTTC. The J gene is TRBJ1-2, the V gene TRBV19, with 7 positions matching TRBD1. Germline CDR1 is LNHDA and CDR2 is SQIVND (reference sequence). V was clipped by 5 bases and J by 5 bases; unmatched bases: 11. The CDR3 loop spans 15 amino acids. The full variable domain, in which reference TRBV19 and TRBJ1-2 provide the parts outside the CDR3, is DGGITQSPKYLFRKEGQNVTLSCEQNLNHDAMYWYRQDPGQGLRLIYYSQIVNDFQKGDIAEGYSVSREKKESFPLTVTSAQKNPTAFYLCASSDGQAGGYGYTFGSGTRLTVV.

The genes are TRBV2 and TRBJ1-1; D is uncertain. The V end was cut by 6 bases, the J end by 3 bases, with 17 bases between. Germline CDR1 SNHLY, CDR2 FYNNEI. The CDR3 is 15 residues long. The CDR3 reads CASSPDMDWYTEAFF. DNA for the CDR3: TGTGCCAGCAGCCCCGACATGGATTGGTACACTGAAGCTTTCTTT.

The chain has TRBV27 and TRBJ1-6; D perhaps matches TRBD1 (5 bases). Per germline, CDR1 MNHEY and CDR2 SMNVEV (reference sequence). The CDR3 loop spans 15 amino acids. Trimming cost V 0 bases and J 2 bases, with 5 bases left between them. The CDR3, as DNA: TGTGCCAGCAGTTTATCACAGGCCTATAATTCACCCCTCCACTTT. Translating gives CASSLSQAYNSPLHF.

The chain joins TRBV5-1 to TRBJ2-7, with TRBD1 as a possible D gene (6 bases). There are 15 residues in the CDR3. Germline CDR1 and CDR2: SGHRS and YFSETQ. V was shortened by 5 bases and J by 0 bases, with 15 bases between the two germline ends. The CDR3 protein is CASRIGTPSSYEQYF. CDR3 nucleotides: TGCGCCAGCAGGATCGGGACACCGAGCTCCTACGAGCAGTACTTC.

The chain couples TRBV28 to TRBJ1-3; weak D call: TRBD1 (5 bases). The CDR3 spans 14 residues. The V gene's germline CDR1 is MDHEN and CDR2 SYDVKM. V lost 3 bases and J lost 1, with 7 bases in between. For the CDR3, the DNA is TGTGCCAGCAGTTTTCAGGGATCTGGAAACACCATATATTTT. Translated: CASSFQGSGNTIYF.

CDR3 in amino acids: CASSYAETQYF. The CDR3 bases are TGTGCCAGCAGCTACGCAGAGACCCAGTACTTC. V is TRBV2 and J is TRBJ2-5; D remains unclear. V was cut by 6 bases and J by 4 bases, with 6 bases left in between. Per the germline V gene, CDR1 is SNHLY and CDR2 is FYNNEI. The CDR3 has 11 residues.

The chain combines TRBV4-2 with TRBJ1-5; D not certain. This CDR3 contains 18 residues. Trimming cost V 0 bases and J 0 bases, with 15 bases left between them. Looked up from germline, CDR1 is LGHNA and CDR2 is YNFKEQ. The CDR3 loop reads CASSQDRMGFYSNQPQHF. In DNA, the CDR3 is TGTGCCAGCAGCCAAGATCGTATGGGGTTTTATAGCAATCAGCCCCAGCATTTT.

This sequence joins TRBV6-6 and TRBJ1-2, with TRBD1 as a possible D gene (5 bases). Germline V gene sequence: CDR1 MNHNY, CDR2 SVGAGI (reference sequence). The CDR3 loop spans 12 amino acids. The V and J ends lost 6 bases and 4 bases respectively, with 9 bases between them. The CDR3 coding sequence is TGTGCCAGCAGACCAACAGGCTATGGCTACACCTTC. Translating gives CASRPTGYGYTF.

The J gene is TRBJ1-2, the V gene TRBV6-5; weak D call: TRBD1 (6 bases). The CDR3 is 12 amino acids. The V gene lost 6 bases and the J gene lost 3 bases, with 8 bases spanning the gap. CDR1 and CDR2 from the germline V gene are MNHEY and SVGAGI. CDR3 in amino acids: CASRRGDYGYTF. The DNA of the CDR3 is TGTGCCAGCAGGAGGGGGGACTATGGCTACACCTTC.

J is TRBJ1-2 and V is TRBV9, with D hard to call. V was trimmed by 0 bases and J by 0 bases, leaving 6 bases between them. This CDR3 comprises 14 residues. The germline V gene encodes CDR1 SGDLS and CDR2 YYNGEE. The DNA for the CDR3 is TGTGCCAGCAGCGTAGTCGGCACTAACTATGGCTACACCTTC. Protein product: CASSVVGTNYGYTF.

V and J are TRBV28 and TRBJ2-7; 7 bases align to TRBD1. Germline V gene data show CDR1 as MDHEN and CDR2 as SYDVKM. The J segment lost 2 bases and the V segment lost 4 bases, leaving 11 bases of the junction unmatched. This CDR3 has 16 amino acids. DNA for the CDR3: TGTGCCAGCAGTTCGGAAGGGACAGCCTACGCCTACGAGCAGTACGTC. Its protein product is CASSSEGTAYAYEQYV.

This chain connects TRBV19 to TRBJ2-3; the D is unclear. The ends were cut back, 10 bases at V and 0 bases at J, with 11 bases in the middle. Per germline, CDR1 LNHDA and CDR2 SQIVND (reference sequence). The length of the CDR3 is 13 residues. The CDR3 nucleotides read TGTGCCACCTCTGTGGCGAGCACAGATACGCAGTATTTT. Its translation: CATSVASTDTQYF.

The CDR3 sequence is CASSEARRGEGGMLGNTIYF. The CDR3 bases are TGTGCCAGCAGTGAAGCCCGACGGGGGGAAGGGGGAATGCTAGGAAACACCATATATTTT. This chain joins TRBV6-1 and TRBJ1-3; tentatively, D is TRBD1 (6 bases). Germline-derived CDR1 and CDR2 are MNHNS and SASEGT. V was clipped by 0 bases and J by 4 bases, with 25 bases between them. This CDR3 comprises 20 residues.

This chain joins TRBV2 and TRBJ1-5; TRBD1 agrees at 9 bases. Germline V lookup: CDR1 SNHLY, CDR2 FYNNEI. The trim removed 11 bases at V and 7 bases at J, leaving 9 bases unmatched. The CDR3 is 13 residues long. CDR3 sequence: CASGGQGGQPQHF. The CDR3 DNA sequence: TGTGCCTCTGGGGGACAGGGTGGCCAGCCCCAGCATTTT.

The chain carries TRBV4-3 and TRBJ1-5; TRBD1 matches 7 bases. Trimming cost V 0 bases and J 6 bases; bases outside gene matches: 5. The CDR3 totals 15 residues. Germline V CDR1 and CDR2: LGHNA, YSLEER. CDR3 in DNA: TGCGCCAGCAGCCAAGAGACAGGGTTGGCTCAGCCCCAGCATTTT. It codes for CASSQETGLAQPQHF.

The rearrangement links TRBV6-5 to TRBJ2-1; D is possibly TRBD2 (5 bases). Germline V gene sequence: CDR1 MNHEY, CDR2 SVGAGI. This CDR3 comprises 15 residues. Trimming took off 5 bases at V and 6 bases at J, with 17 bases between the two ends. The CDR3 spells CASSIMASNSNEQFF. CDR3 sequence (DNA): TGTGCCAGCAGTATCATGGCTAGCAATTCCAATGAGCAGTTCTTC.

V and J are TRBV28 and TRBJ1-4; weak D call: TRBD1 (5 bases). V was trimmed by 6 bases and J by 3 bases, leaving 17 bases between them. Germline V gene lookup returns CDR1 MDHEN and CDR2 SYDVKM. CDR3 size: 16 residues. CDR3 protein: CASSGTLTGANEKLFF. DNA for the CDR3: TGTGCCAGCAGCGGGACTTTGACGGGGGCTAATGAAAAACTGTTTTTT.

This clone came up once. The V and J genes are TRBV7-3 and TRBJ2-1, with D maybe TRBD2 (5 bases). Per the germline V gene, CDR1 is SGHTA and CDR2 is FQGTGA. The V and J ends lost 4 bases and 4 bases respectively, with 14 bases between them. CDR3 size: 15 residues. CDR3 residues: CASSSVPSGYNEQFF. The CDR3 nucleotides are TGTGCCAGCAGCTCCGTACCCTCGGGATACAATGAGCAGTTCTTC.